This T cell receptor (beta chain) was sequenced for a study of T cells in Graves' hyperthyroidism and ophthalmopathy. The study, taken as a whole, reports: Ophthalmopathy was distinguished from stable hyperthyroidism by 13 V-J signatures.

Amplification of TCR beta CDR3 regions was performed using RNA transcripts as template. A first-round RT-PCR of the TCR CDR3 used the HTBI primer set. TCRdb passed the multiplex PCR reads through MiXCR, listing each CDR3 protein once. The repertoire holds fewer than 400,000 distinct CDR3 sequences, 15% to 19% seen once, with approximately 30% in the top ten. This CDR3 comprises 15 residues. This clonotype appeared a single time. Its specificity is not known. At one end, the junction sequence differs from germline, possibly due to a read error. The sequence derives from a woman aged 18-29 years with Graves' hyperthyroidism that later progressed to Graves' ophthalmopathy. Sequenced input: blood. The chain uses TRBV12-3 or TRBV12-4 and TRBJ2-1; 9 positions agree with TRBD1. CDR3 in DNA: TGTGCCAGCAGTGCGACAGGGGGTACTTACAATGAGCAGTCCTTC. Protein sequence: CASSATGGTYNEQSF.